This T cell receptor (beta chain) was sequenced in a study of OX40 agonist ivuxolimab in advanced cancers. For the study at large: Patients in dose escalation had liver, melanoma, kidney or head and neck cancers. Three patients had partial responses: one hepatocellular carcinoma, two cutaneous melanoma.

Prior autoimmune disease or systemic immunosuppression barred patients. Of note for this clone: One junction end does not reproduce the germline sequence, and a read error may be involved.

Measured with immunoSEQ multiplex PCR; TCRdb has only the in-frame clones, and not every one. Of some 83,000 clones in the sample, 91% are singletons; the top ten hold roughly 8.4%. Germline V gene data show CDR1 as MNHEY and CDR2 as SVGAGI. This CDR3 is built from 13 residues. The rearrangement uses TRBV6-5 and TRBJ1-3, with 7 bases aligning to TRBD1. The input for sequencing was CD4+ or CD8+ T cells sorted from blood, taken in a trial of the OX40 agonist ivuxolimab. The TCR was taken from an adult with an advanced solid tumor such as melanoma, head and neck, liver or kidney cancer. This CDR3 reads CASSYYGRGFLHF. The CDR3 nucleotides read TGTGCCAGCAGTTACTATGGCAGGGGGTTCCTCCATTTT.